A selection of T cell receptor beta chains follows, all from one sample in a study of T-cell reconstitution after alpha-beta-depleted transplantation in children. TCRdb analysed the PCR reads with MiXCR anew, one entry per CDR3 protein. Of under 750,000 distinct CDR3 sequences listed, roughly 23% are singletons. Sequencing was performed on PBMCs, mostly from graft donor cells, taken 360 days after TCRalphabeta/CD19-depleted stem cell transplant. The receptors shown here come from a boy in the first two years of life who had a stem cell transplant for acute myeloid leukemia, so the T cells may come from the graft donor. Both conserved end residues are part of each CDR3. Fields, in order: CDR3 protein, CDR3 DNA, V gene, D gene, clone size, J gene. The D gene is left open where the match is weak. The listing skips clone size in some rows; elsewhere it reads once, few, many or a size class.

CATNTKAAGELFF TGTGCCACCAACACAAAGGCTGCCGGGGAGCTGTTTTTT TRBV24-1 . . TRBJ2-2
CASTLGTETQYF TGTGCCAGCACTTTAGGGACGGAGACCCAGTACTTC TRBV12-3/TRBV12-4 . . TRBJ2-5
CASSIGTGVVYEQYF TGTGCCAGCAGTATCGGGACAGGGGTGGTCTACGAGCAGTACTTC TRBV9 TRBD1 many TRBJ2-7
CASSISPDAGELFF TGTGCCAGTAGTATCAGCCCAGACGCCGGGGAGCTGTTTTTT TRBV19 . many TRBJ2-2
CASSFGAAGGFGNEQFF TGTGCCAGCAGTTTCGGGGCGGCGGGGGGGTTTGGGAATGAGCAGTTCTTC TRBV12-3/TRBV12-4 TRBD2 many TRBJ2-1
CASRSSWHTQYF TGTGCCAGCCGGTCTAGTTGGCATACGCAGTATTTT TRBV6-2/TRBV6-3 . . TRBJ2-3
CSAHRGSSTDTQYF TGCAGTGCGCACAGGGGATCTAGCACAGATACGCAGTATTTT TRBV20-1 TRBD1 many TRBJ2-3
CAIKDSGGGVYEQFF TGTGCCATCAAGGACAGCGGGGGAGGCGTCTATGAGCAGTTCTTC TRBV10-3 TRBD2 few TRBJ2-1
CSARWTTNTGELFF TGCAGTGCTAGGTGGACGACGAACACCGGGGAGCTGTTTTTT TRBV20-1 . many TRBJ2-2
CASSLVHQSPSKNIQYF TGTGCCAGCAGCTTAGTTCATCAGAGTCCGTCCAAAAACATTCAGTACTTC TRBV11-1 . few TRBJ2-4
CASSWAQIIDTQYF TGTGCCAGCAGCTGGGCTCAAATCATAGATACGCAGTATTTT TRBV12-3/TRBV12-4 . . TRBJ2-3
CSVERGQATDTQYF TGCAGCGTTGAGCGGGGGCAGGCCACGGATACGCAGTATTTT TRBV29-1 . many TRBJ2-3
CSARDWTGDYGYTF TGCAGTGCTAGAGACTGGACAGGGGACTATGGCTACACCTTC TRBV20-1 TRBD1 . TRBJ1-2
CASRADLAAGELFF TGTGCCAGCAGGGCGGACCTGGCCGCCGGGGAGCTGTTTTTT TRBV6-2/TRBV6-3 . . TRBJ2-2
CASSYGLREKLFF TGTGCCAGCAGTTATGGGTTACGCGAAAAACTGTTTTTT TRBV6-6 . . TRBJ1-4
CSVSNREFRSEQFF TGCAGCGTTTCAAACAGGGAATTTCGCTCTGAGCAGTTCTTC TRBV29-1 . . TRBJ2-1
CASSRRDKGGSGNTIYF TGCGCCAGCAGCCGCCGGGACAAGGGGGGAAGTGGAAACACCATATATTTT TRBV4-3 . . TRBJ1-3
CATSRALPGGAQNIQYF TGTGCCACCAGCAGAGCACTCCCCGGGGGGGCCCAAAACATTCAGTACTTC TRBV15 TRBD2 . TRBJ2-4
CASSQDLREQFF TGCGCCAGCAGCCAAGATCTTAGGGAGCAGTTCTTC TRBV4-1 . . TRBJ2-1
CATGGGQSREQYF TGTGCCACCGGAGGAGGACAGTCCCGCGAGCAGTACTTC TRBV24-1 . . TRBJ2-7
CASTPRGSGGSHEQYF TGTGCCAGCACCCCTAGGGGTAGCGGGGGCTCCCACGAGCAGTACTTC TRBV7-9 TRBD2 few TRBJ2-7
CASSPPIYNEQFF TGTGCCAGCAGTCCCCCTATATACAATGAGCAGTTCTTC TRBV12-3/TRBV12-4 . many TRBJ2-1
CASSALTSGGYNEQFF TGTGCCAGCAGTGCTCTGACTAGCGGGGGGTACAATGAGCAGTTCTTC TRBV12-3/TRBV12-4 TRBD2 . TRBJ2-1
CASSFLGRETNEQFF TGCGCCAGCAGCTTTTTGGGGCGAGAGACCAATGAGCAGTTCTTC TRBV5-1 . many TRBJ2-1
CASSYSGTVNTGELFF TGTGCCAGCAGTTATAGCGGGACGGTGAACACCGGGGAGCTGTTTTTT TRBV12-3/TRBV12-4 TRBD2 . TRBJ2-2
CASSSLPGGDDEQFF TGTGCCAGCAGCTCCTTACCCGGGGGGGACGATGAGCAGTTCTTC TRBV7-9 TRBD2 many TRBJ2-1
CASSPGASGELFF TGCGCCAGCAGTCCCGGGGCCTCTGGGGAGCTGTTTTTT TRBV5-1 . . TRBJ2-2
CASSSWTSGGVVTTDTQYF TGTGCCAGCAGCTCCTGGACTAGCGGGGGGGTGGTGACTACAGATACGCAGTATTTT TRBV9 TRBD2 . TRBJ2-3
CSVEDWGNTIYF TGCAGCGTTGAAGATTGGGGGAACACCATATATTTT TRBV29-1 . few TRBJ1-3
CASARGTYNEQFF TGTGCCAGCGCTCGGGGGACCTACAATGAGCAGTTCTTC TRBV27 . . TRBJ2-1
CASSYSDGREAFF TGTGCCAGCAGTTACTCGGACGGGCGTGAAGCTTTCTTT TRBV6-6 . . TRBJ1-1
CASSYSIGETGPHTYEQYF TGTGCCAGCAGTTACTCGATCGGCGAAACAGGGCCCCATACCTACGAGCAGTACTTC TRBV6-5 . few TRBJ2-7
CSARAALAGAADTQYF TGCAGTGCTAGAGCGGCGCTAGCGGGGGCCGCAGATACGCAGTATTTT TRBV20-1 TRBD2 . TRBJ2-3
CASSEMGQGIQYF TGCGCCAGCAGTGAGATGGGACAGGGCATTCAGTACTTC TRBV10-2 TRBD1 . TRBJ2-4
CSVGSGNQPQHF TGCAGCGTTGGGTCCGGCAATCAGCCCCAGCATTTT TRBV29-1 . many TRBJ1-5
CASSPPGRERGYTF TGCGCCAGCAGCCCCCCGGGGAGGGAAAGGGGCTACACCTTC TRBV4-3 . few TRBJ1-2
CASSLGLAPNEQFF TGTGCCAGCTCACTTGGGCTGGCCCCCAATGAGCAGTTCTTC TRBV18 . many TRBJ2-1
CASSQDPGVSTYEQYF TGCGCCAGCAGCCAAGATCCAGGGGTCTCAACCTACGAGCAGTACTTC TRBV4-3 . many TRBJ2-7
CASSPAGTDPQRGNTIYF TGTGCCAGCAGCCCCGCAGGGACCGACCCCCAGAGGGGAAACACCATATATTTT TRBV11-2 . many TRBJ1-3
CASSYTAPTDTQYF TGTGCCAGCAGTTACACAGCCCCCACAGATACGCAGTATTTT TRBV6-5 . . TRBJ2-3
CASSYSTATHGYTF TGTGCCAGCAGTTACTCGACGGCTACTCATGGCTACACCTTC TRBV6-5 . many TRBJ1-2
CASSNGTGGSQPQHF TGCGCCAGCAGCAACGGGACAGGGGGATCTCAGCCCCAGCATTTT TRBV5-1 TRBD1 . TRBJ1-5
CASSWEWADTQYF TGTGCCAGCAGCTGGGAGTGGGCAGATACGCAGTATTTT TRBV5-4 . many TRBJ2-3
CASSLAGWQNEQFF TGTGCCAGCAGCTTGGCCGGGTGGCAAAATGAGCAGTTCTTC TRBV5-5 . few TRBJ2-1
CASSYSPARTDTQYF TGTGCCAGCAGTTACTCCCCGGCCCGCACAGATACGCAGTATTTT TRBV6-5 . . TRBJ2-3
CASSSAYRAYGYTF TGTGCCAGCAGTTCCGCTTATAGGGCCTATGGCTACACCTTC TRBV12-3/TRBV12-4 . few TRBJ1-2
CASSPGTGVGYEQYF TGCGCCAGCAGCCCCGGGACAGGGGTAGGCTACGAGCAGTACTTC TRBV4-3 TRBD1 many TRBJ2-7
CASSSYSSGSYEQYF TGTGCCAGCAGCTCATATTCTAGCGGGTCCTACGAGCAGTACTTC TRBV6-2/TRBV6-3 TRBD2 . TRBJ2-7
CSASDRNTIYF TGCAGCGCTTCAGACAGGAACACCATATATTTT TRBV29-1 . . TRBJ1-3